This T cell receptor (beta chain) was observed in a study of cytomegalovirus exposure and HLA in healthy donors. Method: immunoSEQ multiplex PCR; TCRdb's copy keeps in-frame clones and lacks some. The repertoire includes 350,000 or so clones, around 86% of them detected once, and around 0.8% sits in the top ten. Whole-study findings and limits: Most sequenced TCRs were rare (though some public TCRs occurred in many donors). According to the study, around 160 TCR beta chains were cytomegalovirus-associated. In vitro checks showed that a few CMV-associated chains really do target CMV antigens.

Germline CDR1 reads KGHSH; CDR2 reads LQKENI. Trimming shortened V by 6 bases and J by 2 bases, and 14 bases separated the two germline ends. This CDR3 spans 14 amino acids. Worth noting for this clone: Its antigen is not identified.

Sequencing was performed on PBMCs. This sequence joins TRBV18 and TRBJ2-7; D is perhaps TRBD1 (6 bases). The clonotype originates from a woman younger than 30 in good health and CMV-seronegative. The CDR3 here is CASSSRDNPYEQYF. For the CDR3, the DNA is TGTGCCAGCTCCAGCCGGGACAACCCCTACGAGCAGTACTTC.